There are a few counts of the clone carrying this T cell receptor beta chain. Other DNA sequences in this specimen translate into the identical CDR3. This CDR3 region has 15 residues. Germline V gene lookup returns CDR1 SNHLY and CDR2 FYNNEI. The V segment lost 6 bases and the J segment 0 bases; nucleotides outside the gene matches: 4. Authors' data handling: How many nucleated cells were present was estimated from reference gene primer amplification. Some clones are missing from TCRdb's copy, which holds only in-frame ones; the method was immunoSEQ multiplex PCR. D and trimming come from the DNA, and the V and J calls and clone size come from that table. The data show fewer than 300,000 clones, 80% to 90% seen once. The data were taken from a study of blood T cell repertoires in COVID-19. On the study more broadly: Samples representing acute and convalescent COVID-19 were sourced from the United States, Italy and Spain. The analysed material was cDNA or gDNA that came from T cells, B-cell-depleted T cells, or PBMCs.

Material for sequencing was peripheral blood. This chain connects TRBV2 to TRBJ1-3; 8 bases fit TRBD1. The source of this sequence is a woman in her fifties or sixties who had recovered from COVID-19. In nucleotides, the CDR3 is TGTGCCAGCAGCCCAGGGGGCTACTCTGGAAACACCATATATTTT. Protein product: CASSPGGYSGNTIYF.